This T cell receptor (beta chain) is drawn from a study of T cell responses to AZD1222 COVID-19 vaccine. Whole-study findings and limits: It should be noted that donors were predominantly white British and more often female, and clonal diversity was possibly underestimated. Every sample of the repertoires postdated the peak T cell response.

In the case of this clone: Antigen: not known.

Data came from immunoSEQ multiplex PCR; TCRdb stores just in-frame clones and leaves some out. The table records approximately 80,000 clones, approximately 85% of them present only once. The trim removed 5 bases at V and 4 bases at J, leaving 4 bases unmatched. The germline V gene has CDR1 ENHRY and CDR2 SYGVKD. This CDR3 is 14 amino acids long. V is TRBV10-3 and J is TRBJ1-4; 7 bases are shared with TRBD1. Sequences were derived from peripheral blood, sampled on day 0 of MenACWY control vaccination. This TCR came from an adult in good health. The CDR3 protein is CAISPGQNNEKLFF. CDR3 bases: TGTGCCATCAGTCCGGGACAGAATAATGAAAAACTGTTTTTT.